Listed here are 3 T cell receptor beta chains from one sample, sequenced in a study of post-analysis software for immune sequencing data. The study, taken as a whole, reports: In patients, TRBV5-6, TRBV5-1 and TRBV20-1 belonged to roughly 5 TRBV segments found more frequently than in controls.

Tagging with unique molecular identifiers was a feature of the TCR beta cDNA libraries. TCRdb processed the PCR reads anew with MiXCR; each CDR3 protein has one entry. The sample has about 810,000 distinct CDR3 sequences, about 57% seen once; the top ten hold 4.6%. These receptors' antigens are unknown. Sequenced sample: blood. These receptors all come from a girl aged 5 to 17 with multiple sclerosis.

At least ten counts were recorded for this clonotype. This rearrangement joins TRBV12-5 to TRBJ2-7; D is unclear. This CDR3 spans 12 amino acids. Per germline, CDR1 LGHNT and CDR2 FRNRAP. V dropped 1 base and J dropped 4 bases, with 5 bases sitting between them. The CDR3 nucleotides read TGTGCTAGTGGTTTGGGGTCGTACGAGCAGTACTTC. This gives the protein CASGLGSYEQYF.

This clonotype turned up a few times. This chain links TRBV29-1 with TRBJ2-7; a weak D match, TRBD1 (6 bases). V shed 7 bases and J shed 2 bases, with 12 bases lying between them. The CDR3 loop spans 12 amino acids. Germline V lookup: CDR1 SQVTM, CDR2 ANQGSEA. The CDR3 region is CSGTDSTYEQYF. CDR3 bases: TGCAGCGGCACGGACAGTACCTACGAGCAGTACTTC.

This clonotype was counted a few times. V is TRBV15 and J is TRBJ2-1; either TRBD1 or TRBD2 may supply D (5 bases each). Germline assignment: CDR1 LNHNV and CDR2 YYDKDF (reference sequence). CDR3 length: 15 amino acids. V lost 6 bases to trimming and J lost 4 bases, with 16 bases between them. CDR3 amino acids: CATSFRDGGYNEQFF. For the CDR3, the DNA is TGTGCCACCAGTTTCCGGGACGGCGGATACAATGAGCAGTTCTTC.